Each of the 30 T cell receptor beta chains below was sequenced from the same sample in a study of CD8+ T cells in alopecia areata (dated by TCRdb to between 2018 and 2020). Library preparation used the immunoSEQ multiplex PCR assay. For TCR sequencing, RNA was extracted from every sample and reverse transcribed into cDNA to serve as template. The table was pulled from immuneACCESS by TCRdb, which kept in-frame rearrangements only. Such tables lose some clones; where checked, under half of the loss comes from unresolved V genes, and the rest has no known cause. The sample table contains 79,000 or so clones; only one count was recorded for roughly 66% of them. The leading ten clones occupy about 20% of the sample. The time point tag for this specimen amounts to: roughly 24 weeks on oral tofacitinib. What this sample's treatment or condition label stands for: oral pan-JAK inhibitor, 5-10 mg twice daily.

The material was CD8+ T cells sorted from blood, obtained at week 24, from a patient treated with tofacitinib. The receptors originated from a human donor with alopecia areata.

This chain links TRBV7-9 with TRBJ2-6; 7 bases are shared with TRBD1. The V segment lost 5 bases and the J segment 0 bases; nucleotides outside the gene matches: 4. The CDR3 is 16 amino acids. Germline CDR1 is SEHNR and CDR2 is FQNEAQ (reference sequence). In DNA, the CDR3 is TGTGCCAGCAGCCGGGGACAGCTCTCTGGGGCCAACGTCCTGACTTTC. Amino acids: CASSRGQLSGANVLTF. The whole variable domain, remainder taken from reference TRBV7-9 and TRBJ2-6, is DTGVSQNPRHKITKRGQNVTFRCDPISEHNRLYWYRQTLGQGPEFLTYFQNEAQLEKSRLLSDRFSAERPKGSFSTLEIQRTEQGDSAMYLCASSRGQLSGANVLTFGAGSRLTVL.

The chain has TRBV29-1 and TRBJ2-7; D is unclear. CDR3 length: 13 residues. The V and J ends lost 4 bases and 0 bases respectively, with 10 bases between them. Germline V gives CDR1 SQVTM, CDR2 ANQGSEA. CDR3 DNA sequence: TGCAGCGTTGTAGGTGGGAACTCCTACGAGCAGTACTTC. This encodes CSVVGGNSYEQYF.

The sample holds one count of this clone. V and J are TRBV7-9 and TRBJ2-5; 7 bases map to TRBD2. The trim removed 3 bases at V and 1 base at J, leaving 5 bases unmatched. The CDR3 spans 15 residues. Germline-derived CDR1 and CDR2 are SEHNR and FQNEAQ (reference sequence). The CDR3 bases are TGTGCCAGCAGCTTCGCCGGGAGGCTCCAAGAGACCCAGTACTTC. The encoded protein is CASSFAGRLQETQYF. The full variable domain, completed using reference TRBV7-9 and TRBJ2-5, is DTGVSQNPRHKITKRGQNVTFRCDPISEHNRLYWYRQTLGQGPEFLTYFQNEAQLEKSRLLSDRFSAERPKGSFSTLEIQRTEQGDSAMYLCASSFAGRLQETQYFGPGTRLLVL.

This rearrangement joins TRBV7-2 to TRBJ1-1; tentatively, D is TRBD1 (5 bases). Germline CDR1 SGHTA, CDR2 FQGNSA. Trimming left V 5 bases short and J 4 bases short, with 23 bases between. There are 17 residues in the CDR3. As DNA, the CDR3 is TGTGCCAGCAGCGAGGTCTCCGGGACCGCAATTGGCACTGAAGCTTTCTTT. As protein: CASSEVSGTAIGTEAFF.

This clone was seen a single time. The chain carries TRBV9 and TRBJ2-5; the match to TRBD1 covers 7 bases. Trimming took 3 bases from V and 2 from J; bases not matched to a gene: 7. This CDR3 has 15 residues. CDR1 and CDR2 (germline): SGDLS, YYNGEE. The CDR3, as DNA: TGTGCCAGCAGCGAGGGGACAGTCCAACAAGAGACCCAGTACTTC. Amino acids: CASSEGTVQQETQYF.

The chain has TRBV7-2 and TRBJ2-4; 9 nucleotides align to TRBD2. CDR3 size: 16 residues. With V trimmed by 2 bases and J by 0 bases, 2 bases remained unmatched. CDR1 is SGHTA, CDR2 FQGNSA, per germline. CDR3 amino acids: CASSLLAGLAKNIQYF. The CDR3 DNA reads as TGTGCCAGCAGCTTACTAGCGGGACTAGCCAAAAACATTCAGTACTTC. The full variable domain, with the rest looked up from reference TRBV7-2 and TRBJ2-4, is GAGVSQSPSNKVTEKGKDVELRCDPISGHTALYWYRQSLGQGLEFLIYFQGNSAPDKSGLPSDRFSAERTGGSVSTLTIQRTQQEDSAVYLCASSLLAGLAKNIQYFGAGTRLSVL.

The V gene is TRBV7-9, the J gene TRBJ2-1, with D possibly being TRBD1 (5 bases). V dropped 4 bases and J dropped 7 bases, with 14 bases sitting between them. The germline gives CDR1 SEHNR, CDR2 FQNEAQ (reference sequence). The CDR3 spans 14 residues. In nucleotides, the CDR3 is TGTGCCAGCAGCTCGACAGCTAACAGGAATGAGCAGTTCTTC. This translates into CASSSTANRNEQFF.

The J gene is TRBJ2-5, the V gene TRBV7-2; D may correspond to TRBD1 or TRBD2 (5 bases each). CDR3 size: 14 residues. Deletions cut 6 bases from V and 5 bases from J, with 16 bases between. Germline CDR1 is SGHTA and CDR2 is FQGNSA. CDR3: CASSLGPPGETQYF. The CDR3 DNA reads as TGTGCCAGCAGTCTGGGACCGCCCGGGGAGACCCAGTACTTC.

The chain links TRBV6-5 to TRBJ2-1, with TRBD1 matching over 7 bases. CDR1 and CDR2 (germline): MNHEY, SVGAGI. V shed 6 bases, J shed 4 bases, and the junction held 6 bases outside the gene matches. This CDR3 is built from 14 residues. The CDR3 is CASSSGQAYNEQFF. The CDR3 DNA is TGTGCCAGCAGCTCCGGACAGGCGTACAATGAGCAGTTCTTC.

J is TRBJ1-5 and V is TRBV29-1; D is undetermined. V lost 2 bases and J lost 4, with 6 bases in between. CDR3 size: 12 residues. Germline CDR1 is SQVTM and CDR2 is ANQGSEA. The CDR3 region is CSVERGNQPQHF. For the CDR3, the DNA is TGCAGCGTTGAACGGGGAAATCAGCCCCAGCATTTT.

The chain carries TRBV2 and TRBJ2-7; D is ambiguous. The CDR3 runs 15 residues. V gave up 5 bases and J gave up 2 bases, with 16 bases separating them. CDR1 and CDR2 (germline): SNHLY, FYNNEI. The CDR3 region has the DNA TGTGCCAGCAGTCCCTCGAAGGAGCCACCCTACGAGCAGTACTTC. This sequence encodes CASSPSKEPPYEQYF. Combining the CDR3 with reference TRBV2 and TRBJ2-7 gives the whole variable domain EPEVTQTPSHQVTQMGQEVILRCVPISNHLYFYWYRQILGQKVEFLVSFYNNEISEKSEIFDDQFSVERPDGSNFTLKIRSTKLEDSAMYFCASSPSKEPPYEQYFGPGTRLTVT.

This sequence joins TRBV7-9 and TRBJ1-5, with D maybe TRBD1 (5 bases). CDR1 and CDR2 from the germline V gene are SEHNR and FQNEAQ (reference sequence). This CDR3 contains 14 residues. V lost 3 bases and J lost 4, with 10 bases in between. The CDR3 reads CASSFFPGNQPQHF. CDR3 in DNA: TGTGCCAGCAGCTTTTTCCCAGGGAATCAGCCCCAGCATTTT.

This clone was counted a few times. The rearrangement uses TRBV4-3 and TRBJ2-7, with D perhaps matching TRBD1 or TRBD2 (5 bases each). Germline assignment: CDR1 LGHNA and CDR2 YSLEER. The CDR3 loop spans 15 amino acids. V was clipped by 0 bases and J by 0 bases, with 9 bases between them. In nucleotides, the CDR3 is TGCGCCAGCAGCCAAGACGTAGGGACCTCCTACGAGCAGTACTTC. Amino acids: CASSQDVGTSYEQYF.

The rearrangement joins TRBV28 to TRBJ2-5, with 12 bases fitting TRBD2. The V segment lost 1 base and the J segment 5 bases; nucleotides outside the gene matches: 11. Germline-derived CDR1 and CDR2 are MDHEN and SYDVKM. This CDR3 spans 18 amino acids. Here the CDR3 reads CASSLSLTTSGSAETQYF. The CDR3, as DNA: TGTGCCAGCAGTTTATCTCTAACGACTAGCGGGAGTGCTGAGACCCAGTACTTC. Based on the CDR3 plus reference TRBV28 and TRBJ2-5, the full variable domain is DVKVTQSSRYLVKRTGEKVFLECVQDMDHENMFWYRQDPGLGLRLIYFSYDVKMKEKGDIPEGYSVSREKKERFSLILESASTNQTSMYLCASSLSLTTSGSAETQYFGPGTRLLVL.

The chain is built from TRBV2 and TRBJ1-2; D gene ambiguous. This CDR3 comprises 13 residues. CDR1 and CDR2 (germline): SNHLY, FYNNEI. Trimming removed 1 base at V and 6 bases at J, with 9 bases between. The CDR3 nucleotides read TGTGCCAGCAGTGAAGTCAACAGCAATGGCTACACCTTC. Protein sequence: CASSEVNSNGYTF.

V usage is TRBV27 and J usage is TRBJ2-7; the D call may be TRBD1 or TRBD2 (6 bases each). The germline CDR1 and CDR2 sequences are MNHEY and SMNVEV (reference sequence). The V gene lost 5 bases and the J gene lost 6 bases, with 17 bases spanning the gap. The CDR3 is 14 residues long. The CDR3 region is CASSLGQRVGEQYF. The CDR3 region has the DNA TGTGCCAGCAGTCTAGGACAGCGGGTGGGCGAGCAGTACTTC.

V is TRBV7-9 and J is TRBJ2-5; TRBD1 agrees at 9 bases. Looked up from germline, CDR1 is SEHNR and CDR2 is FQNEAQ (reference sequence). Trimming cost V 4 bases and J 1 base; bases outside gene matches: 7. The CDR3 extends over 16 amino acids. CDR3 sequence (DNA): TGTGCCAGCAGCTCCACAGACAGGGGGGCCCAAGAGACCCAGTACTTC. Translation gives CASSSTDRGAQETQYF.

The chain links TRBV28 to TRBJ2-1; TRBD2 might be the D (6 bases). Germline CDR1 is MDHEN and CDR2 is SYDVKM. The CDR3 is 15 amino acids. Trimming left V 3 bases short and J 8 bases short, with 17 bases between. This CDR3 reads CASSFGLTAGDEQFF. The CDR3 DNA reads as TGTGCCAGCAGTTTTGGACTAACCGCTGGCGATGAGCAGTTCTTC.

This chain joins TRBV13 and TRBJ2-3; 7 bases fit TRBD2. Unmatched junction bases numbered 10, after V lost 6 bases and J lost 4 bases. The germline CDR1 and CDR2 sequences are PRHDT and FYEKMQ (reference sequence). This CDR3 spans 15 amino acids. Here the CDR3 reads CASSGTHLAADTQYF. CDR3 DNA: TGTGCCAGCAGTGGAACGCATCTAGCGGCAGATACGCAGTATTTT. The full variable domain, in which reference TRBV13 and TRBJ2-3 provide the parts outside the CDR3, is AAGVIQSPRHLIKEKRETATLKCYPIPRHDTVYWYQQGPGQDPQFLISFYEKMQSDKGSIPDRFSAQQFSDYHSELNMSSLELGDSALYFCASSGTHLAADTQYFGPGTRLTVL.

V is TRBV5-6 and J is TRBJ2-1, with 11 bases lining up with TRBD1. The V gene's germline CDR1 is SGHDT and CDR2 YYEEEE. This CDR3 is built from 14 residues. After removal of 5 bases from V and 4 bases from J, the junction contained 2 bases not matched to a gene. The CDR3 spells CASRGTGGYNEQFF. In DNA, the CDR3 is TGTGCCAGCAGAGGGACAGGGGGGTACAATGAGCAGTTCTTC.

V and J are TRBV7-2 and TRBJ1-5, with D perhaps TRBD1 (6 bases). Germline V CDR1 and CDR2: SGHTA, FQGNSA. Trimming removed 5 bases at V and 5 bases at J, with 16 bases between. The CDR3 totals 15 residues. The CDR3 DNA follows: TGTGCCAGCAGCGAGAGGGGGGCCGATTATCAGCCCCAGCATTTT. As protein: CASSERGADYQPQHF.

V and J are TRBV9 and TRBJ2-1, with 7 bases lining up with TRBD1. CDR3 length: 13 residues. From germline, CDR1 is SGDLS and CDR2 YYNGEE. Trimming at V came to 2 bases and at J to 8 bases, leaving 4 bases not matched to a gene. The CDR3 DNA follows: TGTGCCAGCAGCGTCTCCGACAGGGATGAGCAGTTCTTC. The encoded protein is CASSVSDRDEQFF. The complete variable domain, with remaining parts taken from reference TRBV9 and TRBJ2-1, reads DSGVTQTPKHLITATGQRVTLRCSPRSGDLSVYWYQQSLDQGLQFLIQYYNGEERAKGNILERFSAQQFPDLHSELNLSSLELGDSALYFCASSVSDRDEQFFGPGTRLTVL.

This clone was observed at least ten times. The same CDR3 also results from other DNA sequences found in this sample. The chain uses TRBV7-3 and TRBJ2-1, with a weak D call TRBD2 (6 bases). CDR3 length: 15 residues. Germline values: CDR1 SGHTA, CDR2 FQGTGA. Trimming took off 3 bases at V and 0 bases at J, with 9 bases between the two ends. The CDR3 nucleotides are TGTGCCAGCAGCTTTGGGGGGAGCTCCTACAATGAGCAGTTCTTC. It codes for CASSFGGSSYNEQFF.

The CDR3 sequence: CASSQELADQETQYF. CDR3 coding DNA: TGCGCCAGCAGCCAAGAACTAGCGGACCAAGAGACCCAGTACTTC. V usage is TRBV4-3 and J usage is TRBJ2-5; TRBD2 aligns across 8 bases. The CDR3 runs to 15 residues. The junction had 0 bases not matched to a gene; V was cut back by 0 bases and J by 0 bases. Germline CDR1 LGHNA, CDR2 YSLEER.

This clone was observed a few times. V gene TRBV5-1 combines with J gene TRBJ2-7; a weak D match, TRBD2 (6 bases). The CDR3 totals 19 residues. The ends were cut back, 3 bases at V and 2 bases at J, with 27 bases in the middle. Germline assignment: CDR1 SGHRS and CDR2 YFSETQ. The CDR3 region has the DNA TGCGCCAGCAGCTGGACCACCGCTACCCGCTCTAGCGCCGCCTACGAGCAGTACTTC. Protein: CASSWTTATRSSAAYEQYF. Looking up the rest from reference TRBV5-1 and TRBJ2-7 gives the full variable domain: KAGVTQTPRYLIKTRGQQVTLSCSPISGHRSVSWYQQTPGQGLQFLFEYFSETQRNKGNFPGRFSGRQFSNSRSEMNVSTLELGDSALYLCASSWTTATRSSAAYEQYFGPGTRLTVT.

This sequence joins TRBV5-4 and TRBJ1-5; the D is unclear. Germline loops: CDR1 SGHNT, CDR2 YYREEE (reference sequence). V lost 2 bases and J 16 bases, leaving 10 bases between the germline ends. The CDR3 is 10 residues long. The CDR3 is CASSLYGEHF. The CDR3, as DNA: TGTGCCAGCAGCTTATATGGGGAACATTTT.

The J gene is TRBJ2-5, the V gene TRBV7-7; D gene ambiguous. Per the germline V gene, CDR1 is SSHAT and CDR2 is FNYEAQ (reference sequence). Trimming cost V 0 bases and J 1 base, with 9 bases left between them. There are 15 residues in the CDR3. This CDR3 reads CASSLASRFQETQYF. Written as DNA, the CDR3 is TGTGCCAGCAGCTTAGCGAGCAGGTTCCAAGAGACCCAGTACTTC.

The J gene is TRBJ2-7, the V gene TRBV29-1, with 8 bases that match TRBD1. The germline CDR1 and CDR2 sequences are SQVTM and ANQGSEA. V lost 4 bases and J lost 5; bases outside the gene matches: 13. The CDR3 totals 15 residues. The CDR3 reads CSVAFLEGQDNEQYF. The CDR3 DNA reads TGCAGCGTTGCTTTTTTGGAGGGACAGGACAACGAGCAGTACTTC.

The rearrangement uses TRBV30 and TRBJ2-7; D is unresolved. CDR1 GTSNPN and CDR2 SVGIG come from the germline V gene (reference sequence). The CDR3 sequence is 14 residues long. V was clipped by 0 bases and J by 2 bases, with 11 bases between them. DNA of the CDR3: TGTGCCTGGAGTGTGGATTACTTCACCTACGAGCAGTACTTC. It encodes CAWSVDYFTYEQYF.

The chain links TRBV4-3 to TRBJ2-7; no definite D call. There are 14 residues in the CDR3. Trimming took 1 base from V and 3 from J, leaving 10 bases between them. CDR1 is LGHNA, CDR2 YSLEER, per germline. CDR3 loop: CASSQAFPGYEQYF. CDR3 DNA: TGCGCCAGCAGCCAAGCATTCCCGGGCTACGAGCAGTACTTC.